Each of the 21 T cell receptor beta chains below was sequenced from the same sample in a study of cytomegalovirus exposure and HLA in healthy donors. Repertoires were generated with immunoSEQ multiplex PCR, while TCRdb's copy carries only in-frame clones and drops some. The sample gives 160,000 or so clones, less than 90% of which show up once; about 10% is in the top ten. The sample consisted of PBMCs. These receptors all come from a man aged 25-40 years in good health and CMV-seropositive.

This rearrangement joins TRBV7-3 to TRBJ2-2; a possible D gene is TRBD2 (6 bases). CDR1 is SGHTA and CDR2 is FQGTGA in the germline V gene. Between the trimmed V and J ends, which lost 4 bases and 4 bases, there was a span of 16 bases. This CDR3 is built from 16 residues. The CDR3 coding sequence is TGTGCCAGCAGCTCGCGGGACTCCTCGGGCACCGGGGAGCTGTTTTTT. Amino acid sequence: CASSSRDSSGTGELFF.

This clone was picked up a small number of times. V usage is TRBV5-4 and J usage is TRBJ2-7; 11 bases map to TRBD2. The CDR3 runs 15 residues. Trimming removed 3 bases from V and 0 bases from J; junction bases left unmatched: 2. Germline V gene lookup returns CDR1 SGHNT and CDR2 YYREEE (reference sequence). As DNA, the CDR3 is TGTGCCAGCAGCTCGGGACTAGCGGCCTCCTACGAGCAGTACTTC. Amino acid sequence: CASSSGLAASYEQYF.

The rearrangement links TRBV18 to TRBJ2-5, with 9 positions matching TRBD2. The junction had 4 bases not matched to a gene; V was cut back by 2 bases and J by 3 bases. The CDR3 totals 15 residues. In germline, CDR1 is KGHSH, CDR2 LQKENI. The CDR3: CASSPTSGSEETQYF. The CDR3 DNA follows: TGTGCCAGCTCACCAACTAGCGGGTCCGAAGAGACCCAGTACTTC.

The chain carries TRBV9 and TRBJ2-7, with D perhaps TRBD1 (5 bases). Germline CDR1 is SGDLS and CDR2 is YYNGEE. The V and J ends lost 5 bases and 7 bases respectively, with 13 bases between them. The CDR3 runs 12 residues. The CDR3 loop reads CASSGQGSEQYF. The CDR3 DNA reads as TGTGCCAGCAGTGGGCAGGGTAGTGAGCAGTACTTC. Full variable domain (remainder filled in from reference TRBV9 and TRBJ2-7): DSGVTQTPKHLITATGQRVTLRCSPRSGDLSVYWYQQSLDQGLQFLIQYYNGEERAKGNILERFSAQQFPDLHSELNLSSLELGDSALYFCASSGQGSEQYFGPGTRLTVT.

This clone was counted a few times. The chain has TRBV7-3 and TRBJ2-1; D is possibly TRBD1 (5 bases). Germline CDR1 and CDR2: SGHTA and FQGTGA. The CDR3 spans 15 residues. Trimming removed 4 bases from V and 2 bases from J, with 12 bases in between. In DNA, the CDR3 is TGTGCCAGCAGCTCAGGACATCCTACCTACAATGAGCAGTTCTTC. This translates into CASSSGHPTYNEQFF.

DNA of the CDR3: TGTGCCAGCAGCGCCGGGACACAGAACTATGGCTACACCTTC. This encodes CASSAGTQNYGYTF. V is TRBV2 and J is TRBJ1-2; possible D gene TRBD1, 6 bases. The CDR3 sequence is 14 residues long. Trimming left V 6 bases short and J 2 bases short, with 13 bases between. Germline lookup yields CDR1 SNHLY and CDR2 FYNNEI.

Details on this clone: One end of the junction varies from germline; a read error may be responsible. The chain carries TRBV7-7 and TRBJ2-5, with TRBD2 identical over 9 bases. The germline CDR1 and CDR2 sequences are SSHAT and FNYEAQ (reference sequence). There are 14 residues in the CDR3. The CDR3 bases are TGTGCTAGCAGCTTGCGGGAGGGCCGTGAGACCCAGTACTTC. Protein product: CASSLREGRETQYF.

CDR3 in amino acids: CASVDGGTQYF. CDR3 DNA sequence: TGTGCATCGGTAGATGGTGGTACGCAGTATTTT. The chain combines TRBV6-5 with TRBJ2-3; no definite D call. Germline lookup yields CDR1 MNHEY and CDR2 SVGAGI. The CDR3 is 11 amino acids.

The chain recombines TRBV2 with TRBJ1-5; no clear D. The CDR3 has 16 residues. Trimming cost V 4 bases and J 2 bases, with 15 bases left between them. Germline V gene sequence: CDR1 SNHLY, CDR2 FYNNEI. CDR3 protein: CASSGSRIRGNQPQHF. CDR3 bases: TGTGCCAGCAGTGGTTCTCGGATCCGGGGCAATCAGCCCCAGCATTTT.

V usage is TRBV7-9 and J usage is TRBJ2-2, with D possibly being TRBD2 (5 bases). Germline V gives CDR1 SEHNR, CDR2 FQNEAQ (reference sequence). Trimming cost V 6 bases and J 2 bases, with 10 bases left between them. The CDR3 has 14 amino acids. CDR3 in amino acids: CASSYPGNTGELFF. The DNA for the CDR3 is TGTGCCAGCAGTTACCCGGGAAACACCGGGGAGCTGTTTTTT. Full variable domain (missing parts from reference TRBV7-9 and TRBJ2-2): DTGVSQNPRHKITKRGQNVTFRCDPISEHNRLYWYRQTLGQGPEFLTYFQNEAQLEKSRLLSDRFSAERPKGSFSTLEIQRTEQGDSAMYLCASSYPGNTGELFFGEGSRLTVL.

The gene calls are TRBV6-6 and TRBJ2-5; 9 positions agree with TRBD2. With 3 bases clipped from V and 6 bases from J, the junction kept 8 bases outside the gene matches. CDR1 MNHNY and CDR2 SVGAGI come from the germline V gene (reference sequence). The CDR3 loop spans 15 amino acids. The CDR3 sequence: CASSYFRGREKTQYF. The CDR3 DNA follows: TGTGCCAGCAGTTATTTCCGCGGGAGGGAGAAGACCCAGTACTTC.

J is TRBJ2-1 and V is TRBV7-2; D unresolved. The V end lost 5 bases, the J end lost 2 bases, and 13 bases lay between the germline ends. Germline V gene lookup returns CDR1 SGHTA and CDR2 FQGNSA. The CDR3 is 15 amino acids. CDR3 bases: TGTGCCAGCAGCCCCACCGGTGGAGCCTACAATGAGCAGTTCTTC. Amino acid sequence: CASSPTGGAYNEQFF.

The CDR3 DNA reads as TGTGCCAGTAGGCGGGGCTCTGAAGCTTTCTTT. Its translation: CASRRGSEAFF. The V gene is TRBV19, the J gene TRBJ1-1; D may be TRBD1 (5 bases). CDR3 length equals 11 residues. Germline-derived CDR1 and CDR2 are LNHDA and SQIVND (reference sequence). Trimming pared 6 bases from V and 6 bases from J, leaving 8 bases between. The whole variable domain, remainder taken from reference TRBV19 and TRBJ1-1, is DGGITQSPKYLFRKEGQNVTLSCEQNLNHDAMYWYRQDPGQGLRLIYYSQIVNDFQKGDIAEGYSVSREKKESFPLTVTSAQKNPTAFYLCASRRGSEAFFGQGTRLTVV.

The CDR3 sequence: CASSLGALAGETQYF. CDR3 nucleotides: TGTGCCAGCAGCTTAGGCGCCCTAGCGGGAGAGACCCAGTACTTC. V and J are TRBV7-6 and TRBJ2-5; 8 bases are shared with TRBD2. Trimming took 1 base from V and 4 from J; bases not matched to a gene: 5. The CDR3 runs to 15 residues. In germline, CDR1 is SGHVS, CDR2 FNYEAQ.

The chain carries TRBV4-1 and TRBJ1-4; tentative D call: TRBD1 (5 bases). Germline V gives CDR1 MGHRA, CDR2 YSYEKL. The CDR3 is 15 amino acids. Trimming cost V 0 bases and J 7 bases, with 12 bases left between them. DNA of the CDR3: TGCGCCAGCAGCCAAGACCAGGGTGTGGTTGAAAAACTGTTTTTT. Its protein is CASSQDQGVVEKLFF.

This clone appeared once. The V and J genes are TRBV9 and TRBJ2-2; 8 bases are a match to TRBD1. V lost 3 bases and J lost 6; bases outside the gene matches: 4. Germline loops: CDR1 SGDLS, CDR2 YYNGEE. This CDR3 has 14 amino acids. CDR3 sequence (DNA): TGTGCCAGCAGCGCCCTGACAGGGGCCGGGGAGCTGTTTTTT. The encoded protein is CASSALTGAGELFF.

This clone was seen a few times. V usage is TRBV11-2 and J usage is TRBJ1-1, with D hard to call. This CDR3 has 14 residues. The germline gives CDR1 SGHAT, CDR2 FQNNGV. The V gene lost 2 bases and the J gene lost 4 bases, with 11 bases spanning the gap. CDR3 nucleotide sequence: TGTGCCAGCAGCTTAAGCCGAGGCAGCACTGAAGCTTTCTTT. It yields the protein CASSLSRGSTEAFF.

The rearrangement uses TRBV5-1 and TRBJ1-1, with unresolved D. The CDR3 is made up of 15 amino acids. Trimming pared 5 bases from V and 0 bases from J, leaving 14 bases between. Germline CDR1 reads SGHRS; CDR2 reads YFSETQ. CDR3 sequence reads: CASRPGGNMNTEAFF. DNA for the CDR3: TGCGCCAGCAGACCTGGTGGTAACATGAACACTGAAGCTTTCTTT.

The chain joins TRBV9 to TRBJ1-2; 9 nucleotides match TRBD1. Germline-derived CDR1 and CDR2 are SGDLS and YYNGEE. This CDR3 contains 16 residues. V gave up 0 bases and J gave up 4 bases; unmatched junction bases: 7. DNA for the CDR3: TGTGCCAGCAGCGTAGCACAGGGGGCTTCAACCTATGGCTACACCTTC. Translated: CASSVAQGASTYGYTF.

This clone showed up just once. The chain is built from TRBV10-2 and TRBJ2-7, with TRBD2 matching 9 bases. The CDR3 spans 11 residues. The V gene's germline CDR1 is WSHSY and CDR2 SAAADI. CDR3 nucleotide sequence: TGCGCTAGCGGGAGCTCCTACGAGCAGTACTTC. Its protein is CASGSSYEQYF.

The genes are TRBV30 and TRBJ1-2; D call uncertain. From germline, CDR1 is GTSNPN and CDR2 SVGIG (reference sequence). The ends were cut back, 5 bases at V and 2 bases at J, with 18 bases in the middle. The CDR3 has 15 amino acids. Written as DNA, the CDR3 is TGTGCCTGGTCTACTAGGAGGAGGTTGAACTATGGCTACACCTTC. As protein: CAWSTRRRLNYGYTF.